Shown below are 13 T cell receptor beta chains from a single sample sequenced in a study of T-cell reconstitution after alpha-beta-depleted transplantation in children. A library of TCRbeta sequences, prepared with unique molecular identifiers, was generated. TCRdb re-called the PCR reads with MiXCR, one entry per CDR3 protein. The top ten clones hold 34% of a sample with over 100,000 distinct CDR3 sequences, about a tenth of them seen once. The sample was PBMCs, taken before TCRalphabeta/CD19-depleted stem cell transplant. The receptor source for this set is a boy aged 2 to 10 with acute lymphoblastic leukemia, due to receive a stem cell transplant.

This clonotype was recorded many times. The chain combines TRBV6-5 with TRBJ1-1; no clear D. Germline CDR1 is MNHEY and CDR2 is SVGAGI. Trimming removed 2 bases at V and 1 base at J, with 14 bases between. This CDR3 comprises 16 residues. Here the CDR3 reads CASSYTLFGGNTEAFF. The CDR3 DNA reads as TGTGCCAGCAGTTACACACTATTTGGTGGGAACACTGAAGCTTTCTTT.

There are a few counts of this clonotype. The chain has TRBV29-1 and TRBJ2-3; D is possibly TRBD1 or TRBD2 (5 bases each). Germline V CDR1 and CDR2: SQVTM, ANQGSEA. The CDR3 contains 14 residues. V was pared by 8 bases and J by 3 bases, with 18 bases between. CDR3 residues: CSLAGAPGTDTQYF. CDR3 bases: TGCAGCCTTGCCGGGGCCCCGGGGACAGATACGCAGTATTTT.

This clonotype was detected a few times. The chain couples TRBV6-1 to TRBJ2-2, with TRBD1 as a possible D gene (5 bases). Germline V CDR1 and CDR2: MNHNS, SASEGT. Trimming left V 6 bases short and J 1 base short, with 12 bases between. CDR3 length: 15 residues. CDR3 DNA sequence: TGTGCCAGCAGCGCCGGACATCGGAACACCGGGGAGCTGTTTTTT. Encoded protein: CASSAGHRNTGELFF.

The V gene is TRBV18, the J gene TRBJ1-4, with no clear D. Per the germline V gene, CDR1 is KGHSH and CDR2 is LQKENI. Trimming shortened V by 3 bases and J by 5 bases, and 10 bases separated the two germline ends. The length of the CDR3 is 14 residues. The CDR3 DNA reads TGTGCCAGCTCACCGGTAGGGTCGAATGAAAAACTGTTTTTT. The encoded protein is CASSPVGSNEKLFF.

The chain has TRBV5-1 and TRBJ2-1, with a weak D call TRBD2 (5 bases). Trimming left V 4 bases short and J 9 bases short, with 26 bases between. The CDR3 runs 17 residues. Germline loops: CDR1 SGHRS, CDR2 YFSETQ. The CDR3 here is CASSEDRELGFRGEQFF. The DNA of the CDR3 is TGCGCCAGCAGCGAAGATAGGGAGTTGGGCTTCCGAGGTGAGCAGTTCTTC.

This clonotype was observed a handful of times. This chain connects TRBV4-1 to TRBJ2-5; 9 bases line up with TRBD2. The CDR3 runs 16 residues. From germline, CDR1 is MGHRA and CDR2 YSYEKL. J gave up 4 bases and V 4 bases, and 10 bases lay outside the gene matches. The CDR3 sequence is CASSRQTSGGAETQYF. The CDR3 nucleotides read TGCGCCAGCAGCCGCCAGACTAGCGGAGGGGCAGAGACCCAGTACTTC.

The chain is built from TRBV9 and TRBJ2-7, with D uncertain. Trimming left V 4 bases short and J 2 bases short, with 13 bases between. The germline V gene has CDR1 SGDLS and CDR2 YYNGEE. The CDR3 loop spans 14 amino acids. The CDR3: CASSPPGPAYEQYF. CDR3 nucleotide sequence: TGTGCCAGCAGCCCCCCTGGCCCAGCCTACGAGCAGTACTTC.

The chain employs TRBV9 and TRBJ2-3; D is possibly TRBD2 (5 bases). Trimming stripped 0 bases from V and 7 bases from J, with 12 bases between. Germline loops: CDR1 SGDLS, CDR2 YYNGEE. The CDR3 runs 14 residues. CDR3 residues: CASSVDLSGNTQYF. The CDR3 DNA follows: TGTGCCAGCAGCGTAGACTTGTCCGGGAATACGCAGTATTTT. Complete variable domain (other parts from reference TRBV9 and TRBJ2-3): DSGVTQTPKHLITATGQRVTLRCSPRSGDLSVYWYQQSLDQGLQFLIQYYNGEERAKGNILERFSAQQFPDLHSELNLSSLELGDSALYFCASSVDLSGNTQYFGPGTRLTVL.

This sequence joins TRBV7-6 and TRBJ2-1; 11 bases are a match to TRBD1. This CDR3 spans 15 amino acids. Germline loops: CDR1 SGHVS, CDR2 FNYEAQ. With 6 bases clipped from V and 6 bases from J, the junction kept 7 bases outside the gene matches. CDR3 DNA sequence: TGTGCCAGCAGTTCGGGACAGGGGGTGATCAATGAGCAGTTCTTC. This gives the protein CASSSGQGVINEQFF.

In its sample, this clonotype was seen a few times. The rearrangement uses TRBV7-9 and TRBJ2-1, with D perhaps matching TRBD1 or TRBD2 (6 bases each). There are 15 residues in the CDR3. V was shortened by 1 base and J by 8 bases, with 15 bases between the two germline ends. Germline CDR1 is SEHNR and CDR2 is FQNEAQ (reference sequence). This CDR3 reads CASSLDGGTWDEQFF. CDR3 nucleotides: TGTGCCAGCAGCTTAGACGGGGGCACCTGGGATGAGCAGTTCTTC.

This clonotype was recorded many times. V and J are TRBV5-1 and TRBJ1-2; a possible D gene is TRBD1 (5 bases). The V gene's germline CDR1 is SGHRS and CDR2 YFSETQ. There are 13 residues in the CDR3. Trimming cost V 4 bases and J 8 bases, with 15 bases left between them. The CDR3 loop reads CASSPRGVEGYTF. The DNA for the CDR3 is TGCGCCAGCAGCCCCCGGGGGGTAGAAGGCTACACCTTC.

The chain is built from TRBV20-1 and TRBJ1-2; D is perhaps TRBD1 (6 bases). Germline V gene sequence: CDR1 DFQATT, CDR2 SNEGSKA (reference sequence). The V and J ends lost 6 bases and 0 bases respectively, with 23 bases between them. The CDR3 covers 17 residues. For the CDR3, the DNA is TGCAGTGCCCCCGCCCGCGGGACAACCCCCGCTAACTATGGCTACACCTTC. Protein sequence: CSAPARGTTPANYGYTF.

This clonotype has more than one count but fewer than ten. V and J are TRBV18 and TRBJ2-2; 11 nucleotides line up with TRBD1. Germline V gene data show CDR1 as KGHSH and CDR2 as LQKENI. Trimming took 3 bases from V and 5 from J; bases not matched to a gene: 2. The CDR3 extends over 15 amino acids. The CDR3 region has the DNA TGTGCCAGCTCACCGGACAGGGGGCCGACCGGGGAGCTGTTTTTT. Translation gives CASSPDRGPTGELFF.